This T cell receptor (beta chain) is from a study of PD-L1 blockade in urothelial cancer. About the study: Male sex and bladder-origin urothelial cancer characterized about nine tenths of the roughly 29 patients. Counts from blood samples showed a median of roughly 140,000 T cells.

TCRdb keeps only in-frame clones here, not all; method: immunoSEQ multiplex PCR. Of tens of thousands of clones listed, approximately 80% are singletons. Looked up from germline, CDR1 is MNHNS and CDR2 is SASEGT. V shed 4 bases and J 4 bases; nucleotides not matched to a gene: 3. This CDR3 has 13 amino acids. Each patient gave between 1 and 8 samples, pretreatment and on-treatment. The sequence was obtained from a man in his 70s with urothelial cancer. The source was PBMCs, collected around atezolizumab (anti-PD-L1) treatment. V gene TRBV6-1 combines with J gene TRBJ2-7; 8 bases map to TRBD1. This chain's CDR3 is CASSARQGYEQYF. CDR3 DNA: TGTGCCAGCAGTGCCCGACAGGGGTACGAGCAGTACTTC.